The 32 T cell receptor beta chains presented below share a single source sample, sequenced in a study. TCRdb re-called the 5' RACE reads with MiXCR, one entry per CDR3 protein. The sample records roughly 38,000 distinct CDR3 sequences, 15% to 20% being singletons. Sample: naive CD4+ T cells sorted from a lymph node. Specified subset: naive CD4+ T cells, CD4+CD45RA+CD25-. The source is a female donor with breast cancer.

The CDR3 sequence is CASSLDGGKAQYF. The CDR3 region has the DNA TGTGCCAGCAGCTTAGATGGGGGTAAGGCGCAGTATTTT. The chain joins TRBV7-2 to TRBJ2-3; possibly TRBD1 or TRBD2 for D (5 bases each). V was pared by 1 base and J by 10 bases, with 12 bases between. CDR1 and CDR2 from the germline V gene are SGHTA and FQGNSA. The CDR3 has 13 amino acids.

The chain carries TRBV5-1 and TRBJ2-1; 7 nucleotides line up with TRBD2. With 0 bases clipped from V and 4 bases from J, the junction kept 4 bases outside the gene matches. Germline V gene sequence: CDR1 SGHRS, CDR2 YFSETQ. The CDR3 consists of 15 residues. The CDR3 sequence is CASSLAAGAYNEQFF. The CDR3 DNA is TGCGCCAGCAGCTTGGCCGCGGGAGCTTACAATGAGCAGTTCTTC. Using reference TRBV5-1 and TRBJ2-1 for the parts outside the CDR3, the full variable domain is KAGVTQTPRYLIKTRGQQVTLSCSPISGHRSVSWYQQTPGQGLQFLFEYFSETQRNKGNFPGRFSGRQFSNSRSEMNVSTLELGDSALYLCASSLAAGAYNEQFFGPGTRLTVL.

This chain uses TRBV15 with TRBJ1-1; unclear D gene. Trimming left V 0 bases short and J 11 bases short, with 13 bases between. The CDR3 is 13 residues long. In germline, CDR1 is LNHNV, CDR2 YYDKDF (reference sequence). The CDR3 DNA reads as TGTGCCACCAGCAGAGACCCTGAGGCGTCGGCTTTCTTT. Its protein is CATSRDPEASAFF.

At least ten counts were recorded for this clonotype. CDR3 sequence reads: CSEYREGYGYTF. In nucleotides, the CDR3 is TGCAGCGAATACAGGGAGGGGTATGGCTACACCTTC. This sequence joins TRBV29-1 and TRBJ1-2; maybe TRBD1 (6 bases). The CDR3 totals 12 residues. Trimming cost V 7 bases and J 5 bases, with 14 bases left between them. The germline CDR1 and CDR2 sequences are SQVTM and ANQGSEA.

On this clonotype: A much bigger clone sits one base away, suggesting this may be a read error. The chain joins TRBV5-5 to TRBJ2-7; D gene unclear. The CDR3 contains 14 residues. Germline V gives CDR1 SGHKS, CDR2 YYEKEE (reference sequence). The chain's CDR3 is CASSFGPGSDEQYF. In DNA, the CDR3 is TGTGCCAGCAGCTTTGGACCCGGCTCCGACGAGCAGTACTTC.

For this clonotype: Given a much more abundant clone one base away, this may be a read error. The V and J genes are TRBV6-6 and TRBJ1-5, with D tentatively TRBD1 (5 bases). CDR1 is MNHNY, CDR2 SVGAGI, per germline (reference sequence). The CDR3 is 13 residues long. This CDR3 reads CASSAGRHQPQRF. DNA for the CDR3: TGTGCCAGCAGTGCAGGGAGACATCAGCCCCAGCGTTTT.

About this clonotype: A much bigger clone sits one base away, suggesting this may be a read error. V and J are TRBV6-1 and TRBJ2-3; D could derive from TRBD1 or TRBD2 (5 bases each). V shed 10 bases and J shed 3 bases, with 17 bases lying between them. The CDR3 has 14 residues. From germline, CDR1 is MNHNS and CDR2 SASEGT. CDR3 in amino acids: CATSRDHQTDTQYF. The CDR3 DNA reads as TGTGCCACCAGCCGGGACCATCAGACAGATACGCAGTATTTT.

The chain combines TRBV6-1 with TRBJ1-4; D may be TRBD1 (6 bases). CDR3 length: 14 residues. The germline V and J ends were trimmed by 4 bases and 7 bases, with 13 bases remaining between them. CDR1 and CDR2 from the germline V gene are MNHNS and SASEGT. The CDR3 loop is CASSGGGDGEKLFF. CDR3 bases: TGTGCCAGCAGTGGAGGGGGAGACGGTGAAAAACTGTTTTTT.

There are a few counts of this clonotype. This chain links TRBV5-1 with TRBJ1-4, with D maybe TRBD1 (5 bases). Deletions cut 7 bases from V and 7 bases from J, with 14 bases between. The CDR3 sequence is 13 residues long. The germline CDR1 and CDR2 sequences are SGHRS and YFSETQ. CDR3 sequence: CASGEGYGEKLFF. CDR3 nucleotide sequence: TGCGCCAGCGGGGAGGGGTACGGTGAAAAACTGTTTTTT.

The V gene is TRBV20-1, the J gene TRBJ1-2, with D possibly TRBD1 on 5 matching bases. This CDR3 has 18 residues. CDR1 DFQATT and CDR2 SNEGSKA come from the germline V gene (reference sequence). V gave up 3 bases and J gave up 0 bases, with 23 bases separating them. The DNA for the CDR3 is TGCAGTGCTAGCATTACCCGAGAGGGGCGTGGAGCTAACTATGGCTACACCTTC. Amino acids: CSASITREGRGANYGYTF.

The chain uses TRBV4-2 and TRBJ1-1; unclear D gene. Trimming took off 0 bases at V and 10 bases at J, with 12 bases between the two ends. The V gene's germline CDR1 is LGHNA and CDR2 YNFKEQ. CDR3 length: 13 amino acids. CDR3 sequence reads: CASSQDTPGVAFF. CDR3 DNA: TGTGCCAGCAGCCAAGATACACCGGGAGTAGCTTTCTTT.

In its sample, this clonotype was seen many times. The chain recombines TRBV11-3 with TRBJ2-4, with D maybe TRBD1 (6 bases). Trimming shortened V by 3 bases and J by 7 bases, and 13 bases separated the two germline ends. This CDR3 contains 14 residues. Germline V CDR1 and CDR2: SGHNT, YENEEA. CDR3 nucleotide sequence: TGTGCCAGCAGCTTGAACCACAGGGTGAACATTCAGTACTTC. Encoded protein: CASSLNHRVNIQYF.

This clonotype was seen many times. This chain connects TRBV6-6 to TRBJ2-7, with 8 bases aligning to TRBD2. The CDR3 spans 13 residues. In germline, CDR1 is MNHNY, CDR2 SVGAGI (reference sequence). V was pared by 10 bases and J by 3 bases, with 8 bases of the junction left unmatched. The CDR3, as DNA: TGTGCCAACAGGACTAGCCGAAACTACGAGCAGTACTTC. This codes for CANRTSRNYEQYF.

The CDR3, as DNA: TGTGCCAGCGGGGCGGGGGTATCCTATAATTCACCCCTCCACTTT. Translation: CASGAGVSYNSPLHF. V gene TRBV3-1 combines with J gene TRBJ1-6; a possible D gene is TRBD1 (5 bases). V lost 8 bases to trimming and J lost 1 base, with 12 bases between them. Per germline, CDR1 LGHDT and CDR2 YNNKEL (reference sequence). There are 15 residues in the CDR3.

The V gene is TRBV5-1, the J gene TRBJ2-6; D perhaps matches TRBD1 (6 bases). The CDR3 is 16 amino acids. V gave up 1 base and J gave up 1 base, with 9 bases separating them. Germline CDR1 and CDR2: SGHRS and YFSETQ. The DNA of the CDR3 is TGCGCCAGCAGCTTGTCACAGGGTTCTGGGGCCAACGTCCTGACTTTC. Translated: CASSLSQGSGANVLTF.

This clonotype was counted between two and nine times. The junction differs from germline at one of its ends, possibly a read error. The chain combines TRBV4-2 with TRBJ2-3, with TRBD1 matching over 7 bases. CDR1 LGHNA and CDR2 YNFKEQ come from the germline V gene. CDR3 length: 16 amino acids. The DNA of the CDR3 is TGTGCCAGCAGGGACGTTAACAGGGGTACCTCAGATACGCAGAATTTT. This codes for CASRDVNRGTSDTQNF.

This clonotype was counted many times. The J gene is TRBJ2-7, the V gene TRBV7-9, with 8 bases identical to TRBD2. The CDR3 consists of 15 residues. V lost 5 bases and J lost 6; bases outside the gene matches: 12. In germline, CDR1 is SEHNR, CDR2 FQNEAQ (reference sequence). In DNA form, the CDR3 reads TGTGCCAGCAGCAGAACCGGGACTAGGGTCTCCGAGCAGTACTTC. Translation: CASSRTGTRVSEQYF.

The V call is TRBV20-1, the J call TRBJ2-7; perhaps TRBD2 as D (5 bases). The CDR3 totals 11 residues. The V gene's germline CDR1 is DFQATT and CDR2 SNEGSKA (reference sequence). V lost 3 bases, J lost 5 bases, and 8 bases lay in between. CDR3 sequence: CSASKRDEQYF. DNA for the CDR3: TGCAGTGCTAGCAAGAGGGACGAGCAGTACTTC.

Worth noting for this clonotype: An end of the junction does not agree with germline; a read error may underlie this. The rearrangement uses TRBV5-1 and TRBJ1-6; the D gene is possibly TRBD1 (5 bases). The CDR3 has 16 residues. The germline V gene encodes CDR1 SGHRS and CDR2 YFSETQ. The CDR3 loop reads CVSSLGPEGIDSPLHF. The CDR3 DNA reads as TGCGTCAGCAGCTTGGGGCCCGAGGGAATTGATTCACCCCTCCACTTT.

The rearrangement links TRBV20-1 to TRBJ2-3; 9 nucleotides align to TRBD2. This CDR3 is built from 15 residues. Germline V CDR1 and CDR2: DFQATT, SNEGSKA (reference sequence). Trimming at V came to 1 base and at J to 2 bases, leaving 4 bases not matched to a gene. The CDR3 coding sequence is TGCAGTGCTAGAGTGTTAGCGGGGGTCACAGATACGCAGTATTTT. Its protein product is CSARVLAGVTDTQYF.

This chain uses TRBV5-1 with TRBJ1-1, with no clear D. The CDR3 totals 11 residues. Per germline, CDR1 SGHRS and CDR2 YFSETQ. The V end lost 9 bases, the J end lost 2 bases, and 8 bases lay between the germline ends. The CDR3 DNA follows: TGCGCCATCCCCGCCAACACTGAAGCTTTCTTT. Protein product: CAIPANTEAFF.

This clonotype was counted between two and nine times. The CDR3 region is CASSLTSTRDNEQFF. The CDR3 coding sequence is TGTGCCAGCAGTTTGACTAGCACCCGTGACAATGAGCAGTTCTTC. The V and J genes are TRBV12-3 or TRBV12-4 and TRBJ2-1; 7 bases map to TRBD2. V gave up 3 bases and J gave up 5 bases; unmatched junction bases: 7. There are 15 residues in the CDR3.

As for this clonotype: Germline is not matched at one junction end, which may reflect a read error. The J gene is TRBJ2-7, the V gene TRBV7-2; no firm D call. Germline V gene lookup returns CDR1 SGHTA and CDR2 FQGNSA. The CDR3 is 12 residues long. For the CDR3, the DNA is TGTGCCAGCAGCCCGACCTCCTACGAGCGGTACTTC. Translating it yields CASSPTSYERYF.

This clonotype was counted at least ten times. The CDR3 region is CASRSDLNEQYF. The CDR3 coding sequence is TGTGCCAGCAGGAGTGATCTCAACGAGCAGTACTTC. This chain uses TRBV6-2 or TRBV6-3 with TRBJ2-7; D gene unclear. The CDR3 contains 12 residues. The germline V gene encodes CDR1 MNHEY and CDR2 SVGEGT. Trimming stripped 6 bases from V and 5 bases from J, with 11 bases between.

This clonotype was observed a handful of times. The missing conserved phenylalanine or tryptophan at the end of this CDR3 makes a read error likely. The gene calls are TRBV7-8 and TRBJ2-3; D remains ambiguous. There are 14 residues in the CDR3. Looked up from germline, CDR1 is SGHVS and CDR2 is FQNEAQ. V was clipped by 1 base and J by 5 bases, with 10 bases between them. CDR3 sequence: CASSLDNGLDTQYS. The CDR3 coding sequence is TGTGCCAGCAGCTTAGACAATGGGTTAGATACGCAGTATTCT.

This clonotype was counted at least ten times. The chain employs TRBV15 and TRBJ1-5, with D unclear. V gave up 4 bases and J gave up 1 base, with 5 bases separating them. CDR1 LNHNV and CDR2 YYDKDF come from the germline V gene (reference sequence). The CDR3 loop spans 13 amino acids. In DNA form, the CDR3 reads TGTGCCACCAGCAAGGGAAGCAATCAGCCCCAGCATTTT. Its translation: CATSKGSNQPQHF.

The V call is TRBV6-6, the J call TRBJ2-3; 11 bases map to TRBD2. CDR3 length equals 16 residues. Germline CDR1 is MNHNY and CDR2 is SVGAGI (reference sequence). Losses at the gene ends were 5 bases for V and 5 bases for J; bases not matched to a gene: 9. The DNA for the CDR3 is TGTGCCAGCAGTGACCCCGCCCTAGCGGGAGGAGATACGCAGTATTTT. This codes for CASSDPALAGGDTQYF.

Points on this clonotype: The CDR3 carries no conserved terminal phenylalanine or tryptophan, so it likely arises from a read error. The chain joins TRBV5-1 to TRBJ2-7, with D possibly being TRBD2 (5 bases). Germline V gene sequence: CDR1 SGHRS, CDR2 YFSETQ. CDR3 length equals 16 residues. The CDR3 sequence is CSSSLAIGRGTYEQYC. Here the CDR3 DNA reads TGCTCCAGCAGCTTGGCCATCGGTAGAGGGACCTACGAGCAGTACTGC.

This clonotype was seen ten or more times. The chain carries TRBV29-1 and TRBJ2-1; D gene ambiguous. The CDR3 spans 11 residues. V shed 4 bases and J shed 3 bases, with 4 bases lying between them. Per the germline V gene, CDR1 is SQVTM and CDR2 is ANQGSEA. The DNA of the CDR3 is TGCAGCGTTGCTCACTACAATGAGCAGTTCTTC. It specifies CSVAHYNEQFF.

This clonotype was counted many times. The V and J genes are TRBV6-5 and TRBJ1-2, with D possibly being TRBD1 (5 bases). The CDR3 contains 13 residues. The germline V and J ends were trimmed by 6 bases and 6 bases, with 14 bases remaining between them. The germline V gene encodes CDR1 MNHEY and CDR2 SVGAGI. The CDR3 region has the DNA TGTGCCAGCAGCCCGGTAGGGGCGCATGGCTACACCTTC. It yields the protein CASSPVGAHGYTF.

This clonotype was recorded a few times. The gene calls are TRBV20-1 and TRBJ2-1; TRBD2 matches 11 bases. Losses at the gene ends were 5 bases for V and 7 bases for J; bases not matched to a gene: 7. The CDR3 contains 14 residues. CDR1 and CDR2 from the germline V gene are DFQATT and SNEGSKA (reference sequence). The CDR3 loop is CSAAVAGGGNEQFF. Here the CDR3 DNA reads TGCAGTGCTGCTGTAGCGGGAGGGGGGAATGAGCAGTTCTTC.

This clonotype was seen only a few times. The J gene is TRBJ2-6, the V gene TRBV6-6, with D maybe TRBD1 (5 bases). Germline loops: CDR1 MNHNY, CDR2 SVGAGI (reference sequence). This CDR3 is 16 amino acids long. V was clipped by 0 bases and J by 4 bases, with 10 bases between them. CDR3 in amino acids: CASSYSGVRGANVLTF. The CDR3 bases are TGTGCCAGCAGTTACTCAGGGGTGAGAGGGGCCAACGTCCTGACTTTC.